The entry below describes one T cell receptor (beta chain). What it binds is unknown. J lost 4 bases, V lost 6 bases, and 10 bases had no gene match. This CDR3 spans 15 amino acids. Germline CDR1 is MNHNY and CDR2 is SVGAGI (reference sequence). The data are from a study of cytomegalovirus exposure and HLA in healthy donors. Findings of the study overall: Most TCRs appeared rarely, but some public TCRs recurred in many donors.

The PCR ran on 60 Vbeta and 13 Jbeta primers. In the original analysis: The count from a later analysis was tens of millions of unique TCR beta chains, roughly 11 million of them shared. Generated by immunoSEQ multiplex PCR, the TCRdb table keeps only in-frame clones and is missing some. That table supplies the V and J calls and clone size; D and trimming were determined from the DNA. There are approximately 120,000 clones in the sample, with 2% held by the top ten. The sample taken for sequencing was PBMCs. This clonotype originated in a woman aged 60-70 years in good health and CMV-seronegative. V gene TRBV6-6 combines with J gene TRBJ1-1; TRBD1 matches 8 bases. In nucleotides, the CDR3 is TGTGCCAGCAGCGGAGGAACAGGGGGAATCACTGAAGCTTTCTTT. This codes for CASSGGTGGITEAFF.